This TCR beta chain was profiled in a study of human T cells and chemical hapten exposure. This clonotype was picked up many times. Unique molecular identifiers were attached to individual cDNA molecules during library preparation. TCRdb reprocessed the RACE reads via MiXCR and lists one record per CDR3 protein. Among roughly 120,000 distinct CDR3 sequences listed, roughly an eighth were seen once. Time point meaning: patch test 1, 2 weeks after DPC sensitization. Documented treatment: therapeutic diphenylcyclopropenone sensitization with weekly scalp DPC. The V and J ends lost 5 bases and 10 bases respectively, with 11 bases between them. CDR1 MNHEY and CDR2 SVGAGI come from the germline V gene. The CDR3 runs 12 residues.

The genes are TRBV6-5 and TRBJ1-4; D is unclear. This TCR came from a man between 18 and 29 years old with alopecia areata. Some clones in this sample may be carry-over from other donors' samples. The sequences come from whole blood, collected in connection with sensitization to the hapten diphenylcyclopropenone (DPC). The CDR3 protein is CASSPRGGKLFF. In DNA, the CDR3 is TGTGCCAGCAGTCCGCGTGGCGGAAAACTGTTTTTT.